These T cell receptor beta chains were read from a single sample in a study of vaccination and CD4 T cells after COVID-19. No antigens are known for them. Each CDR3 protein is one row after TCRdb ran MiXCR on the PCR reads. This table holds around 19,000 distinct CDR3 sequences, roughly 52% found once. Sample: CD4+ T cells from blood, cultured in vitro. The receptors were gathered from a human donor who had recovered from COVID-19. CDR3s include the opening cysteine and the closing phenylalanine or tryptophan. Fields, in order: D gene, CDR3 length, V gene, J gene, clone size, CDR3 protein, CDR3 DNA. D genes are given only for firm matches. The size field is filled for only some rows; it gives once, few, many or a size class.

D gene: TRBD1
CDR3 length: 16
V gene: TRBV7-3
J gene: TRBJ1-1
clone size: few
CDR3 protein: CASSWDRGRMNTEAFF
CDR3 DNA: TGTGCCAGCAGCTGGGACAGGGGGCGCATGAACACTGAAGCTTTCTTT

D gene: TRBD1
CDR3 length: 16
V gene: TRBV6-1
J gene: TRBJ1-2
clone size: few
CDR3 protein: CASRSRTGIHGYGYTF
CDR3 DNA: TGTGCCAGCAGATCCCGGACAGGGATTCACGGCTATGGCTACACCTTC

D gene: .
CDR3 length: 14
V gene: TRBV6-2/TRBV6-3
J gene: TRBJ2-7
clone size: few
CDR3 protein: CASSSRQTQDEQYF
CDR3 DNA: TGTGCCAGCAGTTCAAGGCAGACACAGGACGAGCAGTACTTC

D gene: TRBD1
CDR3 length: 15
V gene: TRBV7-2
J gene: TRBJ1-6
clone size: .
CDR3 protein: CASSLVGRGGSPLHF
CDR3 DNA: TGTGCCAGCAGCTTAGTTGGCAGGGGGGGATCACCCCTCCACTTT

D gene: .
CDR3 length: 14
V gene: TRBV5-1
J gene: TRBJ2-7
clone size: .
CDR3 protein: CASSIQDSSYEQYF
CDR3 DNA: TGCGCCAGCAGCATACAGGACAGCTCCTACGAGCAGTACTTC

D gene: .
CDR3 length: 15
V gene: TRBV9
J gene: TRBJ2-1
clone size: .
CDR3 protein: CASSPRGAVYNEQFF
CDR3 DNA: TGTGCCAGCAGCCCAAGGGGAGCGGTATACAATGAGCAGTTCTTC

D gene: TRBD1
CDR3 length: 16
V gene: TRBV19
J gene: TRBJ2-5
clone size: .
CDR3 protein: CASSTGQALSKETQYF
CDR3 DNA: TGTGCCAGTAGTACCGGACAGGCCCTCTCAAAAGAGACCCAGTACTTC

D gene: TRBD2
CDR3 length: 15
V gene: TRBV3-1
J gene: TRBJ2-3
clone size: .
CDR3 protein: CASSQERGGGGTQYF
CDR3 DNA: TGTGCCAGCAGCCAAGAGCGGGGCGGCGGGGGTACGCAGTATTTT

D gene: TRBD2
CDR3 length: 16
V gene: TRBV12-3/TRBV12-4
J gene: TRBJ2-2
clone size: .
CDR3 protein: CASSEVLAGGPGELFF
CDR3 DNA: TGTGCCAGCAGTGAAGTACTAGCGGGAGGGCCCGGGGAGCTGTTTTTT

D gene: .
CDR3 length: 13
V gene: TRBV11-2
J gene: TRBJ1-6
clone size: few
CDR3 protein: CASSSGLNSPLHF
CDR3 DNA: TGTGCCAGCAGCTCAGGACTCAATTCACCCCTCCACTTT

D gene: TRBD1
CDR3 length: 15
V gene: TRBV7-9
J gene: TRBJ2-1
clone size: .
CDR3 protein: CASSLEGTVRNEQFF
CDR3 DNA: TGTGCCAGCAGCTTGGAAGGGACAGTAAGAAATGAGCAGTTCTTC

D gene: .
CDR3 length: 14
V gene: TRBV7-2
J gene: TRBJ1-1
clone size: once
CDR3 protein: CASTAEIMNTEAFF
CDR3 DNA: TGTGCCAGCACCGCGGAGATTATGAACACTGAAGCTTTCTTT